The clone carrying this TCR beta chain was seen more than once but under ten times. V shed 2 bases and J shed 11 bases, with 13 bases lying between them. This CDR3 has 14 residues. CDR1 and CDR2 from the germline V gene are MNHEY and SMNVEV (reference sequence). The data derive from a study of lymphopenia after photon versus proton radiotherapy. The repertoire was sequenced with immunoSEQ multiplex PCR; TCRdb's copy has only in-frame clones and lacks some. The sample holds tens of thousands of clones, over 75% seen once. This chain uses TRBV27 with TRBJ1-6; D is perhaps TRBD1 (6 bases). The source is a middle-aged man with gastric cancer. The sequences come from peripheral blood, collected from a patient treated with photon-based radiotherapy. Written as DNA, the CDR3 is TGTGCCAGCAGTTTAGGGGGCAGAATGGCACCCCTCCACTTT. This translates into CASSLGGRMAPLHF.